Following are 11 T cell receptor beta chains from one sample sequenced in a study of OX40 agonist ivuxolimab in advanced cancers. This table comes from immunoSEQ multiplex PCR, and its TCRdb copy is limited to in-frame clones, with some not included. This sample yields 55,000 to 90,000 clones, of which around nine tenths are seen a single time; 2% to 2.5% belongs to the top ten. Sequenced here: CD4+ or CD8+ T cells sorted from blood, sampled in a trial of the OX40 agonist ivuxolimab. These receptors all come from an adult with an advanced solid tumor such as melanoma, head and neck, liver or kidney cancer.

V usage is TRBV27 and J usage is TRBJ1-1; no reliable D call. V was shortened by 2 bases and J by 0 bases, with 16 bases between the two germline ends. Germline V gene sequence: CDR1 MNHEY, CDR2 SMNVEV (reference sequence). CDR3 length: 17 residues. DNA for the CDR3: TGTGCCAGCAGTTTAGAGTACCGGTCCGCGATGAACACTGAAGCTTTCTTT. Its translation is CASSLEYRSAMNTEAFF.

The J gene is TRBJ1-5, the V gene TRBV19; 8 bases align to TRBD1. Germline V CDR1 and CDR2: LNHDA, SQIVND (reference sequence). The CDR3 runs 15 residues. Trimming cost V 5 bases and J 2 bases; bases outside gene matches: 5. In nucleotides, the CDR3 is TGTGCCAGTAGTCATGGGGGACAGGGCAATCAGCCCCAGCATTTT. Amino acids: CASSHGGQGNQPQHF.

The chain joins TRBV28 to TRBJ2-7, with a weak D call TRBD1 (6 bases). V dropped 6 bases and J dropped 1 base, with 13 bases sitting between them. Germline V CDR1 and CDR2: MDHEN, SYDVKM. The CDR3 loop spans 14 amino acids. The CDR3 coding sequence is TGTGCCAGCAGGGATCAAACAGGGTCCTACGAGCAGTACTTC. Translation gives CASRDQTGSYEQYF.

The V call is TRBV28, the J call TRBJ2-3; 12 bases map to TRBD2. Germline loops: CDR1 MDHEN, CDR2 SYDVKM. Germline trimming cut 3 bases from V and 2 bases from J; bases unmatched to any gene: 12. The CDR3 is made up of 19 amino acids. CDR3 DNA: TGTGCCAGCAGTTTCAGGCTAGCGGGAGGGCCGGGGACCACAGATACGCAGTATTTT. Protein product: CASSFRLAGGPGTTDTQYF.

The V and J genes are TRBV14 and TRBJ2-5; 14 bases fit TRBD2. The CDR3 runs 15 residues. Germline values: CDR1 SGHDN, CDR2 FVKESK. Trimming at V came to 5 bases and at J to 5 bases, leaving 4 bases not matched to a gene. The CDR3 coding sequence is TGTGCCAGCAGCACGGGACTAGCGGGAGTTGAGACCCAGTACTTC. Encoded protein: CASSTGLAGVETQYF. Full variable domain (remainder filled in from reference TRBV14 and TRBJ2-5): EAGVTQFPSHSVIEKGQTVTLRCDPISGHDNLYWYRRVMGKEIKFLLHFVKESKQDESGMPNNRFLAERTGGTYSTLKVQPAELEDSGVYFCASSTGLAGVETQYFGPGTRLLVL.

The rearrangement uses TRBV6-1 and TRBJ2-3; no reliable D call. Germline CDR1 reads MNHNS; CDR2 reads SASEGT. There are 13 residues in the CDR3. V was cut by 3 bases and J by 1 base, with 5 bases left in between. The CDR3 DNA reads as TGTGCCAGCAGTGAGGATGGCACAGATACGCAGTATTTT. Residues: CASSEDGTDTQYF.

This sequence joins TRBV10-1 and TRBJ2-3, with 8 bases identical to TRBD2. The V and J ends lost 3 bases and 6 bases, in that order; junction bases with no gene match: 8. The CDR3 has 15 amino acids. Germline assignment: CDR1 WNHNN and CDR2 SYGVQD (reference sequence). CDR3 nucleotide sequence: TGCGCCAGCAGTGAAGGAGTAGCGGGGAGGGATACGCAGTATTTT. Residues: CASSEGVAGRDTQYF.

The genes are TRBV6-6 and TRBJ1-1, with D unclear. This CDR3 is built from 15 residues. Trimming cost V 6 bases and J 0 bases, with 14 bases left between them. CDR1 and CDR2 from the germline V gene are MNHNY and SVGAGI (reference sequence). The DNA for the CDR3 is TGTGCCAGCAGGCAAAGGCCCACTATGAACACTGAAGCTTTCTTT. Protein product: CASRQRPTMNTEAFF.

This sequence joins TRBV5-1 and TRBJ2-1; D gene uncertain. With 0 bases removed from V and 3 bases from J, the gap between germline ends came to 13 bases. The CDR3 has 16 residues. Germline CDR1 and CDR2: SGHRS and YFSETQ. The CDR3 sequence: CASSLAGRQLYNEQFF. The CDR3 nucleotides are TGCGCCAGCAGCTTGGCCGGGCGGCAGCTCTACAATGAGCAGTTCTTC.

The chain employs TRBV6-1 and TRBJ1-4; D is ambiguous. Per germline, CDR1 MNHNS and CDR2 SASEGT. There are 13 residues in the CDR3. V lost 5 bases to trimming and J lost 4 bases, with 8 bases between them. The CDR3 nucleotides read TGTGCCAGCAGTAGGACCTATAATGAAAAACTGTTTTTT. Its translation is CASSRTYNEKLFF.

As to this clone: Other DNA sequences in the same sample also yield this CDR3. V gene TRBV11-2 combines with J gene TRBJ2-3; D is uncertain. The CDR3 is made up of 13 amino acids. The germline gives CDR1 SGHAT, CDR2 FQNNGV. Between the trimmed V and J ends, which lost 1 base and 6 bases, there was a span of 8 bases. CDR3 sequence (DNA): TGTGCCAGCAGCTTAGGTCCGAGGGATACGCAGTATTTT. It translates to CASSLGPRDTQYF.